These 5 T cell receptor beta chains were all obtained from the same sample, sequenced in a study of blood T cell repertoires in COVID-19. Libraries were prepared by immunoSEQ multiplex PCR; TCRdb keeps only in-frame clonotypes and omits some of them. The sample carries under 200,000 clones, over 70% recorded once. Sequenced sample: peripheral blood. The receptors come from a man between 60 and 75 years old with active or convalescent COVID-19.

The rearrangement joins TRBV19 to TRBJ2-1; tentatively, D is TRBD2 (6 bases). Germline CDR1 and CDR2: LNHDA and SQIVND (reference sequence). V was shortened by 6 bases and J by 7 bases, with 19 bases between the two germline ends. This CDR3 spans 15 amino acids. CDR3 in DNA: TGTGCCAGTAGCGTCCGGGACTCCTCATCTAATGAGCAGTTCTTC. It specifies CASSVRDSSSNEQFF.

The rearrangement links TRBV4-3 to TRBJ2-1; D call uncertain. The CDR3 is made up of 13 amino acids. Germline loops: CDR1 LGHNA, CDR2 YSLEER. Trimming took off 4 bases at V and 2 bases at J, with 6 bases between the two ends. In nucleotides, the CDR3 is TGCGCCAGCAGCCCGGGTCCCTACAATGAGCAGTTCTTC. Translation gives CASSPGPYNEQFF.

The V gene is TRBV7-8, the J gene TRBJ2-1; the match to TRBD2 covers 13 bases. Trimming removed 0 bases from V and 7 bases from J; junction bases left unmatched: 9. Germline CDR1 and CDR2: SGHVS and FQNEAQ. CDR3 length equals 18 residues. The CDR3 nucleotides read TGTGCCAGCAGCTTAGCGCTGCGGACTAGCGGGAGTGGGAATGAGCAGTTCTTC. The encoded protein is CASSLALRTSGSGNEQFF.

This chain joins TRBV5-1 and TRBJ1-3; TRBD1 agrees at 7 bases. V lost 2 bases, J lost 3 bases, and 5 bases stayed unmatched. Germline CDR1 reads SGHRS; CDR2 reads YFSETQ. This CDR3 has 15 residues. CDR3 loop: CASSFTGADGNTIYF. In DNA form, the CDR3 reads TGCGCCAGCAGCTTCACAGGGGCCGATGGAAACACCATATATTTT.

This clone was counted a few times. This chain joins TRBV28 and TRBJ1-2, with D possibly matching TRBD1 (6 bases). V was pared by 5 bases and J by 6 bases, with 13 bases between. Germline loops: CDR1 MDHEN, CDR2 SYDVKM. The CDR3 totals 13 residues. Here the CDR3 reads CASSPHHRDGYTF. CDR3 in DNA: TGTGCCAGCAGTCCGCACCACAGGGATGGCTACACCTTC.